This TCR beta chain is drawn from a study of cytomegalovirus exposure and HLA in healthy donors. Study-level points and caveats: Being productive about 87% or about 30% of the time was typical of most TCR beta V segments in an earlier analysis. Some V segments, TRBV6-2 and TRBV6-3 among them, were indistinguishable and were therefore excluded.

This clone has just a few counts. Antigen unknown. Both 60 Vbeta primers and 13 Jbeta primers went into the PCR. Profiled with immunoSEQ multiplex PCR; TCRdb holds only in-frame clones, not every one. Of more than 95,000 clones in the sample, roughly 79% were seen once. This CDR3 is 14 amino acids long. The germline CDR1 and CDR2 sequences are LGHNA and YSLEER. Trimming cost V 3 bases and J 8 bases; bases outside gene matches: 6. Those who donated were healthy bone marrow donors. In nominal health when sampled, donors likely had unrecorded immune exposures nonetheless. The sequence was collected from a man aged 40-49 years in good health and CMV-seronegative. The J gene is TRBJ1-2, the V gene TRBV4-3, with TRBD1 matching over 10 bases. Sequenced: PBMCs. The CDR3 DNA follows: TGCGCCAGCAGCCATCAGGGGACAGGGGTCGGCTACACCTTC. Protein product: CASSHQGTGVGYTF.